This T cell receptor beta chain is from a study of blood T cells in healthy people across ages. Germline CDR1 and CDR2: SGHRS and YFSETQ. This CDR3 has 13 residues. Extraction yielded at least 5 micrograms of total RNA per sample. Comments on this clonotype: A read error may account for a junction end that differs from germline.

Combining a sample-barcoded 5' primer with a J-beta primer mix, a second PCR ran for about 6 to 12 cycles. TCRdb re-derived calls from the 5' RACE reads in MiXCR, one entry per CDR3 protein. The table shows 600,000 or so distinct CDR3 sequences, with approximately 30% occurring only once. This clonotype was sampled from a woman older than 75 in good health. This chain uses TRBV5-1 with TRBJ2-7; D remains unclear. Sequencing was done on a sample of blood. This CDR3 is CANSFGGTYEQYF. CDR3 nucleotide sequence: TGCGCCAACAGCTTCGGCGGTACCTACGAGCAGTACTTC.